This T cell receptor beta chain is drawn from a study of CD8 T cells in Susac syndrome. Study-wide results and caveats: Across the total CD8+ repertoires, under 20 Susac-specific public clones were detected, and across the CD8+ TEMRA repertoires, roughly 5 such clones were detected.

Trimming took off 3 bases at V and 4 bases at J, with 10 bases between the two ends. The germline gives CDR1 SGHNT, CDR2 YYREEE (reference sequence). The CDR3 runs to 14 residues. The authors reverse transcribed about 0.45 to 1 ug RNA with random hexamers. In TCRdb, the immunoSEQ multiplex PCR reads were re-called with MiXCR into one record per CDR3 protein. The table includes some 130,000 distinct CDR3 sequences, around 95% detected once. Bulk CD8+ and CD4+ cells came from magnetic negative isolation; CD8+ TEMRA by FACS. As concerns this clonotype: Its matching antigen is unknown.

Material: CD8+ T cells from PBMCs. V gene TRBV5-4 combines with J gene TRBJ2-2; possible D gene TRBD2, 6 bases. This TCR was recovered from a human donor with Susac syndrome. The CDR3 coding sequence is TGTGCCAGCAGCTCCGGACTATCCACCGGGGAGCTGTTTTTT. It translates to CASSSGLSTGELFF.